The T cell receptor beta chain under discussion was sequenced for a study of blood T cell repertoires in COVID-19. Across the study: The United States, Italy and Spain supplied acute and convalescent COVID-19 samples. The cDNA or gDNA used as material had been derived from T cells, B-cell-depleted T cells, or PBMCs.

Authors' processing steps: Nucleated cell counts were estimated from reference gene primer amplification. The data were produced by immunoSEQ multiplex PCR, yet TCRdb's version contains in-frame clones alone and is incomplete. V and J calls and clone size follow that table, whereas D and trimming were derived from the DNA. Here the sample spans about 270,000 clones, around four fifths being singletons. The CDR3 is 15 residues long. V was trimmed by 3 bases and J by 7 bases, leaving 17 bases between them. Germline CDR1 SGHRS, CDR2 YFSETQ. The sequence came from a woman aged 45-65 years with active or convalescent COVID-19. Sequencing used peripheral blood. The chain combines TRBV5-1 with TRBJ2-1; D perhaps matches TRBD1 (6 bases). The CDR3 nucleotides are TGCGCCAGCAGCTCGAACAGGGCCCTTAGGAATGAGCAGTTCTTC. Amino acids: CASSSNRALRNEQFF.